The 18 T cell receptor beta chains reported below all come from one sample, sequenced in a study of T cell repertoires in cytomegalovirus infection (dated by TCRdb to between 2018 and 2020). Sequencing used an Illumina HiSeq 1500. The raw public reads went through TCRdb reprocessing: fastp at Q25, MiXCR clone calling, in-frame beta chains kept. A single entry per CDR3 protein holds the most common genes and DNA from its merged rows. The sample table contains approximately 630,000 distinct CDR3 sequences; only one count was recorded for 20% to 30% of them. The top ten constitute 7% to 9% of the sample. The sequenced sample consisted of CD8+ T cells from PBMCs. The receptors come from a human donor in good health (CMV status not recorded). Some clones in this sample may be carry-over from other donors' samples.

In this sample, this clonotype turned up many times. The gene calls are TRBV28 and TRBJ2-3; 8 bases map to TRBD2. J gave up 6 bases and V 5 bases, and 4 bases lay outside the gene matches. Germline CDR1 is MDHEN and CDR2 is SYDVKM. The CDR3 loop spans 13 amino acids. The CDR3 is CASSPGGPDTQYF. The CDR3 DNA follows: TGTGCCAGCAGTCCGGGGGGGCCGGATACGCAGTATTTT.

CDR3 in DNA: TGTGCCAGCTGGAGAAGGGACACTGAAGCTTTCTTT. Protein sequence: CASWRRDTEAFF. V is TRBV7-4 and J is TRBJ1-1, with no clear D. From germline, CDR1 is SGHVT and CDR2 SQSDAQ. The V end was cut by 8 bases, the J end by 3 bases, with 10 bases between. The CDR3 consists of 12 residues.

This clonotype was recorded at least ten times. The chain links TRBV7-6 to TRBJ1-1; 8 bases line up with TRBD1. The V segment lost 5 bases and the J segment 4 bases; nucleotides outside the gene matches: 9. The CDR3 is made up of 15 amino acids. Germline V lookup: CDR1 SGHVS, CDR2 FNYEAQ. CDR3 residues: CASSGYRGAGTEAFF. The CDR3 DNA is TGTGCCAGCAGCGGATACAGGGGGGCCGGCACTGAAGCTTTCTTT.

The rearrangement joins TRBV11-2 to TRBJ2-6; D not certain. Per germline, CDR1 SGHAT and CDR2 FQNNGV. The CDR3 loop spans 18 amino acids. V was trimmed by 0 bases and J by 2 bases, leaving 14 bases between them. CDR3 protein: CASSLDPPTVAGANVLTF. CDR3 coding DNA: TGTGCCAGCAGCTTAGACCCTCCTACAGTAGCTGGGGCCAACGTCCTGACTTTC.

This clonotype was found a few times. CDR3 loop: CSARLKGLNTEAFF. In DNA, the CDR3 is TGCAGTGCTAGGTTGAAGGGCCTGAACACTGAAGCTTTCTTT. The chain recombines TRBV20-1 with TRBJ1-1; unclear D gene. Deletions cut 3 bases from V and 0 bases from J, with 11 bases between. The CDR3 has 14 residues. Germline V gives CDR1 DFQATT, CDR2 SNEGSKA (reference sequence).

This clonotype was seen once. The V and J genes are TRBV19 and TRBJ2-5; the D is unclear. The germline CDR1 and CDR2 sequences are LNHDA and SQIVND (reference sequence). V was pared by 6 bases and J by 7 bases, with 15 bases between. The CDR3 consists of 13 residues. The CDR3 nucleotides are TGTGCCAGTAGAGACACGGCGGAGAGGACCCAGTACTTC. This translates into CASRDTAERTQYF.

The V gene is TRBV7-2, the J gene TRBJ2-1, with TRBD2 as a possible D gene (6 bases). The CDR3 extends over 15 amino acids. The V gene lost 4 bases and the J gene lost 3 bases, with 13 bases spanning the gap. Germline-derived CDR1 and CDR2 are SGHTA and FQGNSA. In DNA, the CDR3 is TGTGCCAGCAGCTCCCCGGTAGCGGACTACAATGAGCAGTTCTTC. Translated, it gives CASSSPVADYNEQFF.

The rearrangement links TRBV6-5 to TRBJ1-1; D is unclear. CDR1 and CDR2 (germline): MNHEY, SVGAGI. V was cut by 5 bases and J by 3 bases, with 16 bases left in between. This CDR3 is built from 15 residues. CDR3 in DNA: TGTGCCAGCAGTAGCCCCCCTGGTCGCGACACTGAAGCTTTCTTT. As protein: CASSSPPGRDTEAFF.

J is TRBJ2-7 and V is TRBV20-1; 9 bases map to TRBD2. The ends lost 1 base at V and 3 bases at J; junction bases unmatched: 4. This CDR3 is built from 14 residues. Germline lookup yields CDR1 DFQATT and CDR2 SNEGSKA (reference sequence). As DNA, the CDR3 is TGCAGTGCTAGAGGCGCTAGCGGGGACTACGAGCAGTACGTC. This translates into CSARGASGDYEQYV.

This clonotype was observed a handful of times. This chain uses TRBV28 with TRBJ2-3; 13 nucleotides match TRBD2. This CDR3 comprises 18 residues. Germline V gives CDR1 MDHEN, CDR2 SYDVKM. After removal of 5 bases from V and 0 bases from J, the junction contained 8 bases not matched to a gene. In DNA form, the CDR3 reads TGTGCCAGCAGTACCCGACTAGCGGGGGGCCCTAGCACAGATACGCAGTATTTT. It codes for CASSTRLAGGPSTDTQYF. Looking up the rest from reference TRBV28 and TRBJ2-3 gives the full variable domain: DVKVTQSSRYLVKRTGEKVFLECVQDMDHENMFWYRQDPGLGLRLIYFSYDVKMKEKGDIPEGYSVSREKKERFSLILESASTNQTSMYLCASSTRLAGGPSTDTQYFGPGTRLTVL.

This clonotype was counted ten times or more. The J gene is TRBJ2-2, the V gene TRBV12-3 or TRBV12-4; 12 nucleotides align to TRBD2. CDR3 length: 18 residues. V trimming: 0 bases; J trimming: 7 bases; junction bases outside the gene matches: 9. In nucleotides, the CDR3 is TGTGCCAGCAGTTTAGCGAGTTGGACTAGCGGGGAAGTCGGGGAGCTGTTTTTT. Amino acid sequence: CASSLASWTSGEVGELFF.

The V call is TRBV7-9, the J call TRBJ2-1, with D perhaps matching TRBD2 (7 bases). Germline V gene lookup returns CDR1 SEHNR and CDR2 FQNEAQ (reference sequence). There are 16 residues in the CDR3. Trimming removed 2 bases at V and 8 bases at J, with 19 bases between. CDR3 sequence: CASSLIRAGAFHEQFF. The CDR3 DNA reads TGTGCCAGCAGCTTAATCAGGGCGGGGGCCTTCCATGAGCAGTTCTTC.

V is TRBV7-9 and J is TRBJ1-1; D gene ambiguous. V was clipped by 5 bases and J by 1 base, with 14 bases between them. The CDR3 runs to 15 residues. Germline V CDR1 and CDR2: SEHNR, FQNEAQ (reference sequence). The CDR3 loop reads CASSQPGPQNTEAFF. The DNA of the CDR3 is TGTGCCAGCAGCCAACCCGGGCCCCAGAACACTGAAGCTTTCTTT.

This clonotype was seen many times. The CDR3 bases are TGTGCCAGCAGCAAACAGGGGAGAATGGAGGAGACCCAGTACTTC. It encodes CASSKQGRMEETQYF. The genes are TRBV9 and TRBJ2-5; TRBD1 matches 7 bases. CDR1 is SGDLS, CDR2 YYNGEE, per germline. This CDR3 is 15 amino acids long. Germline trimming cut 4 bases from V and 5 bases from J; bases unmatched to any gene: 11.

This clonotype has more than one count but fewer than ten. Compared with germline, one end of the junction differs, possibly owing to a read error. The chain is built from TRBV7-3 and TRBJ2-2, with 10 bases matching TRBD2. The CDR3 totals 19 residues. CDR1 and CDR2 from the germline V gene are SGHTA and FQGTGA. CDR3 amino acids: CVSSLTPSGGAFNTGELFF. DNA of the CDR3: TGTGTCAGCAGCTTAACGCCCAGCGGGGGGGCCTTCAACACCGGGGAGCTGTTTTTT.

The chain employs TRBV6-2 or TRBV6-3 and TRBJ2-7, with 8 bases identical to TRBD1. The CDR3 length is 13 residues. V was clipped by 4 bases and J by 3 bases; unmatched bases: 2. Germline V lookup: CDR1 MNHEY, CDR2 SVGEGT. CDR3 protein: CASSWGQDYEQYV. In DNA, the CDR3 is TGTGCCAGCAGTTGGGGACAGGACTACGAGCAGTACGTC.

This clonotype was counted between two and nine times. This sequence joins TRBV7-6 and TRBJ2-3, with D perhaps matching TRBD1 (7 bases). V was trimmed by 4 bases and J by 1 base, leaving 15 bases between them. Looked up from germline, CDR1 is SGHVS and CDR2 is FNYEAQ. The CDR3 has 16 amino acids. CDR3 bases: TGTGCCAGCAGCTCGACAGGGTCGGGAGGCACAGATACGCAGTATTTT. Encoded protein: CASSSTGSGGTDTQYF.

Remarks on this clonotype: The junction departs from germline at one end; a sequencing error may be responsible. The chain has TRBV7-3 and TRBJ1-2; 7 bases match TRBD1. The CDR3 is made up of 16 amino acids. Germline V gene lookup returns CDR1 SGHTA and CDR2 FQGTGA. CDR3 loop: CASSFITGESVYDYTF. The CDR3 nucleotides read TGTGCCAGCAGCTTTATTACAGGGGAGTCAGTCTATGACTACACCTTC.